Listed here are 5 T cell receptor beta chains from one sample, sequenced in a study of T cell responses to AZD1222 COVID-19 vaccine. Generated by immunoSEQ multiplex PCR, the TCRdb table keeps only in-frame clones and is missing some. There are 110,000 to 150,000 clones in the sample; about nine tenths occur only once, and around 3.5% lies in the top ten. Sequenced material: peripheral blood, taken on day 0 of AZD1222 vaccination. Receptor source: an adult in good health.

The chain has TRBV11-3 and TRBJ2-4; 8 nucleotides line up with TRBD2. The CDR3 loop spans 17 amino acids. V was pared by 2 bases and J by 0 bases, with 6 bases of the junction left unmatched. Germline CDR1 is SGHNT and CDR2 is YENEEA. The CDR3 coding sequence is TGTGCCAGCAGCTTATCTAGCGGGCAGGTAGCCAAAAACATTCAGTACTTC. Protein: CASSLSSGQVAKNIQYF.

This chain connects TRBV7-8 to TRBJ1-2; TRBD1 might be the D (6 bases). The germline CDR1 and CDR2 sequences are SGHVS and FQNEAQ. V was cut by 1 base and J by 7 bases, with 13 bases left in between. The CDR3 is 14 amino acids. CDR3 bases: TGTGCCAGCAGCTTAGGGGGGGCAGTCCGTGGCTACACCTTC. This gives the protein CASSLGGAVRGYTF.

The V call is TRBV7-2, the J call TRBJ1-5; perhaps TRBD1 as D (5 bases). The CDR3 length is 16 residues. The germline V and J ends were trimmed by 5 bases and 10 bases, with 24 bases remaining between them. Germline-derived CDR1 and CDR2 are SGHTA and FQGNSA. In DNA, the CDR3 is TGTGCCAGCAGCGTCCTCGGGACCCTTATATCAGCTCCCCAGCATTTT. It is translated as CASSVLGTLISAPQHF.

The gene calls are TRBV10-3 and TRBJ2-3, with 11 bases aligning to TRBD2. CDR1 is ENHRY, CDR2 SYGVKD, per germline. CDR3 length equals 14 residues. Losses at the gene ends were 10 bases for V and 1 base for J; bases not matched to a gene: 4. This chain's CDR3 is CATQTSGGTDTQYF. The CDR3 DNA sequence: TGTGCCACCCAGACTAGCGGGGGCACAGATACGCAGTATTTT.

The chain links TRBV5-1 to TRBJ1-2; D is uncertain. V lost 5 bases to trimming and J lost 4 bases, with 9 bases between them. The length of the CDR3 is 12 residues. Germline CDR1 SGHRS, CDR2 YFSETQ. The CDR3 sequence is CASSQEGYGYTF. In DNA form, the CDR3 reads TGCGCCAGCAGTCAGGAGGGCTATGGCTACACCTTC.